This T cell receptor beta chain was sequenced during a study of OX40 agonist ivuxolimab in advanced cancers. Study details: Intravenous ivuxolimab was administered to patients every 2 weeks at 0.01 to 10 mg/kg.

The table came from immunoSEQ multiplex PCR; TCRdb's copy has only in-frame clones and leaves some out. The sample shows roughly 83,000 clones, under 95% of them seen only once. Trimming took 0 bases from V and 1 from J, leaving 13 bases between them. CDR1 is SGHNT and CDR2 is YENEEA in the germline V gene. The CDR3 consists of 17 residues. The clonotype originates from an adult with an advanced solid tumor such as melanoma, head and neck, liver or kidney cancer. The input for sequencing was CD4+ or CD8+ T cells sorted from blood, taken in a trial of the OX40 agonist ivuxolimab. V and J are TRBV11-3 and TRBJ2-1, with TRBD2 as a possible D gene (6 bases). CDR3 loop: CASSLEERALSYNEQFF. DNA for the CDR3: TGTGCCAGCAGCTTAGAGGAGCGGGCGCTATCCTACAATGAGCAGTTCTTC.